This is a list of T cell receptor beta chains from one sample in a study of blood T cell repertoires in COVID-19. Produced via immunoSEQ multiplex PCR; TCRdb's table is partial and in-frame only. The data contain some 110,000 clones, roughly nine tenths of them singletons. What was sequenced was peripheral blood. The receptors shown here come from a human donor with active COVID-19. The donor label of this sample is uncertain. The CDR3 runs from the conserved cysteine through the conserved F or W. Fields, in order: V gene, D gene, clone size, J gene, CDR3 protein, CDR3 DNA. A D gene is named only where the DNA matches it firmly. Clone size is not always given. Where it is, it says once, few, many or a class for expanded clones.

>TRBV27|TRBD2|.|TRBJ2-1
CASSFVAGGPSYEQFF
TGTGCCAGCAGTTTTGTGGCGGGGGGGCCTAGCTATGAGCAGTTCTTC
>TRBV25-1|.|.|TRBJ1-1
CASRGAGTEAFF
TGTGCCAGCAGGGGGGCGGGCACTGAAGCTTTCTTT
>TRBV7-2|.|.|TRBJ2-2
CASSAQTGTRGYTGELFF
TGTGCCAGCAGCGCGCAAACCGGGACTCGAGGTTACACCGGGGAGCTGTTTTTT
>TRBV18|.|.|TRBJ2-7
CASSPSVGMGGEQYF
TGTGCCAGCTCACCCTCGGTCGGTATGGGGGGCGAGCAGTACTTC
>TRBV5-1|.|.|TRBJ1-4
CASSSDRNEKLFF
TGCGCCAGCAGTTCGGACAGAAATGAAAAACTGTTTTTT
>TRBV7-2|TRBD2|.|TRBJ2-1
CASSLFPAGGNIDYGEQFF
TGTGCCAGCAGCCTTTTCCCAGCGGGGGGGAATATAGATTATGGGGAGCAGTTCTTC
>TRBV7-2|.|.|TRBJ2-3
CASSLEAGYTDTQYF
TGTGCCAGCAGCTTAGAGGCGGGGTACACAGATACGCAGTATTTT
>TRBV12-3/TRBV12-4|.|.|TRBJ1-2
CASSFSRSSGYTF
TGTGCCAGCTCCTTTAGTAGGAGTTCTGGCTACACCTTC
>TRBV3-1/TRBV3-2|TRBD1|.|TRBJ1-1
CASRQGANTEAFF
TGTGCCAGCAGACAGGGGGCGAACACTGAAGCTTTCTTT
>TRBV7-9|TRBD2|.|TRBJ2-1
CASSDRARGLAAGPKQFF
TGTGCCAGCAGCGACCGAGCCCGTGGACTAGCGGCTGGCCCGAAGCAGTTCTTC
>TRBV5-4|.|.|TRBJ2-7
CATNRQGGYEQYF
TGTGCCACCAATCGACAGGGAGGATACGAGCAGTACTTC
>TRBV20-1|.|few|TRBJ1-1
CSASMERRNTEAFF
TGCAGTGCTAGTATGGAGAGAAGGAACACTGAAGCTTTCTTT
>TRBV29-1|.|.|TRBJ1-1
CSVGSNREAFF
TGCAGCGTTGGGTCGAACAGGGAAGCTTTCTTT
>TRBV19|.|.|TRBJ1-2
CASSIPSAGALPRANYGYTF
TGTGCCAGTAGTATCCCGTCGGCGGGGGCGCTTCCCCGAGCTAACTATGGCTACACCTTC
>TRBV6-5|.|.|TRBJ2-7
CASSYGTQLNEQYF
TGTGCCAGCAGTTACGGGACACAGCTCAACGAGCAGTACTTC